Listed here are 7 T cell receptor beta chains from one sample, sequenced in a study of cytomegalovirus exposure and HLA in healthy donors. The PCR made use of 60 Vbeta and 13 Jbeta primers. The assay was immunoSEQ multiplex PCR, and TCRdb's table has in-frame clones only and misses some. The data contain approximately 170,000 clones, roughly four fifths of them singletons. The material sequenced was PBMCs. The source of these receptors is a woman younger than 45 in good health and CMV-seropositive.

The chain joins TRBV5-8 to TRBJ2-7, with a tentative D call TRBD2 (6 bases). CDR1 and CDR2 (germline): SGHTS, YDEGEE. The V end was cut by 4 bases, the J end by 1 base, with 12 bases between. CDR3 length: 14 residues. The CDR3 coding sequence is TGTGCCAGCAGCCGGCTAGCGCATTCCTACGAGCAGTACTTC. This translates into CASSRLAHSYEQYF.

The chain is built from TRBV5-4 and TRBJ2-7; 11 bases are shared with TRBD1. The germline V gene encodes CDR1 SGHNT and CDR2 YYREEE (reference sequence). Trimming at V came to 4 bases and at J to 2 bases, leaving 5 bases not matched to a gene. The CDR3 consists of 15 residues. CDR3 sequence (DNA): TGTGCCAGCAGCCGAGGGGGACAGGGGGCCTACGAGCAGTACTTC. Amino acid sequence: CASSRGGQGAYEQYF.

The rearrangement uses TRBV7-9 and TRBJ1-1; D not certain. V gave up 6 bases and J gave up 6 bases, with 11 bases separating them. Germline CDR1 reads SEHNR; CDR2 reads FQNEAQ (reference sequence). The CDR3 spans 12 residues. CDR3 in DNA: TGTGCCAGCAGTCTCACGGGTTCTGAAGCTTTCTTT. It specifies CASSLTGSEAFF.

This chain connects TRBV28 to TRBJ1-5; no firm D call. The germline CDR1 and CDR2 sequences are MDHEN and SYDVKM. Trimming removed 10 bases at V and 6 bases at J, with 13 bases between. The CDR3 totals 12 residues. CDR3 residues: CATPEAVQPQHF. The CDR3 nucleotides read TGTGCCACCCCTGAGGCGGTTCAGCCCCAGCATTTT.

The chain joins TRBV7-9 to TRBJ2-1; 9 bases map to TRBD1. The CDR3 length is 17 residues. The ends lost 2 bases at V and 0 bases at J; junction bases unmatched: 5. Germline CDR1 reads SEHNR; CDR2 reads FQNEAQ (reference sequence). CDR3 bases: TGTGCCAGCAGCTTAAACAGGGGGCTACGCTCCTACAATGAGCAGTTCTTC. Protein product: CASSLNRGLRSYNEQFF.

CDR3 DNA: TGTGCCAGCAGCTTAGGGAGGGCTGGTCAGCCCCAGCATTTT. It is translated as CASSLGRAGQPQHF. The chain employs TRBV13 and TRBJ1-5; no clear D. The CDR3 contains 14 residues. Trimming shortened V by 0 bases and J by 6 bases, and 9 bases separated the two germline ends. Germline CDR1 is PRHDT and CDR2 is FYEKMQ (reference sequence).

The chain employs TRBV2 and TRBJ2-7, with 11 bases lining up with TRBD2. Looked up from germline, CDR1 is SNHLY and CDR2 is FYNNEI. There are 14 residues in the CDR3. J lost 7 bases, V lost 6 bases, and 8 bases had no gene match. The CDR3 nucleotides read TGTGCCAGCAGGGCGACTAGCGGGAACGGAGAGCAGTACTTC. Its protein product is CASRATSGNGEQYF.